Listed below are T cell receptor beta chains from one sample, sequenced in a study of T cell changes during pregnancy in multiple sclerosis. Produced via immunoSEQ multiplex PCR; TCRdb's table is partial and in-frame only. The profile shows about 98,000 clones, 92% of them singletons. The sequenced sample was peripheral blood, obtained after pregnancy. The receptors were gathered from a female donor in good health, enrolled as a control in a pregnancy study. Each CDR3 is given with its conserved first and last residue. The D gene is left open where the match is weak. Where a row states a size, it is once, few, many or the class of an expanded clone; other rows omit it.

cdr3_aa | cdr3_nt | v_call | clone_size | j_call | d_call
CASSRGGDKETQYF | TGTGCCAGCAGCCGGGGAGGGGACAAAGAGACCCAGTACTTC | TRBV5-4 | - | TRBJ2-5 | -
CASSGTSGNHNEQFF | TGTGCCAGCAGTGGGACTAGCGGGAACCACAATGAGCAGTTCTTC | TRBV27 | - | TRBJ2-1 | TRBD2
CASSDTPYPGGTSPLHF | TGTGCCAGCAGTGACACACCATACCCGGGGGGGACTTCACCCCTCCACTTT | TRBV6-4 | - | TRBJ1-6 | -
CASSAYDRVVPF | TGTGCCAGCAGTGCCTACGACAGGGTGGTCCCGTTC | TRBV28 | - | TRBJ2-7 | TRBD1
CASKMDRRDTGELFF | TGTGCCAGCAAAATGGACAGGCGGGACACCGGGGAGCTGTTTTTT | TRBV7-3 | - | TRBJ2-2 | TRBD1
CASGFARGTEAFF | TGTGCTAGTGGTTTTGCCCGGGGGACTGAAGCTTTCTTT | TRBV12-5 | - | TRBJ1-1 | -
CASSPSWEDTDTQYF | TGTGCCAGCAGTCCTTCATGGGAGGACACAGATACGCAGTATTTT | TRBV6-5 | - | TRBJ2-3 | -
CASSQEVATNTIYF | TGTGCCAGCAGCCAAGAGGTTGCTACAAACACCATATATTTT | TRBV14 | once | TRBJ1-3 | -
CASSFLGGNFYEQYF | TGTGCCAGCAGCTTTTTAGGAGGGAACTTTTACGAGCAGTACTTC | TRBV11-2 | - | TRBJ2-7 | -
CASSRIQGSNEQFF | TGCGCCAGCAGCCGAATTCAGGGGTCCAATGAGCAGTTCTTC | TRBV4-1 | - | TRBJ2-1 | -
CASSYSKAGATYEQYF | TGTGCCAGCAGTTACTCGAAGGCAGGGGCGACCTACGAGCAGTACTTC | TRBV6-5 | - | TRBJ2-7 | -
CASSALQGNGTQYF | TGTGCCAGCAGCGCGCTACAGGGCAACGGGACCCAGTACTTC | TRBV21-1 | - | TRBJ2-5 | -
CASSPSGADTQYF | TGCGCCAGCAGCCCTAGCGGGGCAGATACGCAGTATTTT | TRBV5-1 | once | TRBJ2-3 | TRBD2
CASSLHRPDYGYTF | TGTGCCAGCAGCTTGCACAGACCGGACTATGGCTACACCTTC | TRBV5-4 | - | TRBJ1-2 | -
CASSSGGPQGQPQHF | TGTGCCAGCAGTTCAGGGGGTCCCCAAGGGCAGCCCCAGCATTTT | TRBV28 | - | TRBJ1-5 | TRBD1
CASSIRDSYQPQHF | TGTGCCAGTAGTATCCGGGACAGTTATCAGCCCCAGCATTTT | TRBV19 | - | TRBJ1-5 | TRBD1
CASGTLYEQYF | TGTGCTAGTGGTACCCTATACGAGCAGTACTTC | TRBV12-5 | - | TRBJ2-7 | -
CASSEQPGLNTLQYF | TGTGCCAGCAGCGAGCAGCCGGGACTGAATACGTTGCAGTACTTC | TRBV11-2 | - | TRBJ2-7 | -
CASSSRTGDGNQPQHF | TGTGCCAGCAGTTCTAGAACAGGGGATGGCAATCAGCCCCAGCATTTT | TRBV6-5 | - | TRBJ1-5 | TRBD1
CASSLVQNYGYTF | TGTGCCAGCAGCTTAGTACAGAACTATGGCTACACCTTC | TRBV13 | - | TRBJ1-2 | -
CASSSPLAGVNEQFF | TGTGCCAGCAGCTCCCCCCTAGCGGGAGTCAATGAGCAGTTCTTC | TRBV7-6 | - | TRBJ2-1 | TRBD2
CATSRDRGTDTQYF | TGTGCCACCAGCAGAGATCGGGGCACAGATACGCAGTATTTT | TRBV15 | - | TRBJ2-3 | -
CASSPGQGSNQPQHF | TGCGCCAGCAGCCCGGGACAGGGTAGCAATCAGCCCCAGCATTTT | TRBV5-1 | - | TRBJ1-5 | TRBD1
CASGLGDRVVVSNQPQHF | TGTGCTAGTGGTTTAGGTGACAGGGTGGTCGTAAGCAATCAGCCCCAGCATTTT | TRBV12-5 | - | TRBJ1-5 | TRBD1
CASSYAISGGYTF | TGTGCCAGCAGTTACGCGATTTCGGGTGGCTACACCTTC | TRBV27 | - | TRBJ1-2 | -
CASTMGMEPYNEQFF | TGTGCCAGCACCATGGGCATGGAACCCTACAATGAGCAGTTCTTC | TRBV6-5 | once | TRBJ2-1 | -
CASSKAGGAETQYF | TGTGCCAGCAGCAAAGCAGGGGGCGCGGAGACCCAGTACTTC | TRBV9 | - | TRBJ2-5 | TRBD1
CASSLGLAGGRDTQYF | TGCGCCAGCAGCTTGGGACTAGCGGGAGGTAGAGATACGCAGTATTTT | TRBV5-1 | few | TRBJ2-3 | TRBD2
CASSPIGGASYEQYF | TGTGCCAGCAGCCCCATCGGGGGGGCCTCGTACGAGCAGTACTTC | TRBV7-2 | - | TRBJ2-7 | TRBD2
CASSSTGGYEQYF | TGTGCCAGCAGCTCCACCGGGGGCTACGAGCAGTACTTC | TRBV7-9 | - | TRBJ2-7 | -
CASSASGRAGDEQFF | TGCGCCAGCAGCGCTAGCGGGAGGGCTGGGGATGAGCAGTTCTTC | TRBV5-1 | - | TRBJ2-1 | TRBD2
CASSPGGVITEAFF | TGTGCCAGCAGCCCCGGGGGGGTTATCACTGAAGCTTTCTTT | TRBV11-2 | - | TRBJ1-1 | -
CASDRGGTYNEQFF | TGCGCCAGCGATAGGGGGGGGACCTACAATGAGCAGTTCTTC | TRBV5-1 | - | TRBJ2-1 | -
CASSLSGTSYEQYF | TGTGCCAGCAGTTTATCCGGGACTTCCTACGAGCAGTACTTC | TRBV28 | - | TRBJ2-7 | -
CASSELAGGRATDTQYF | TGCGCCAGCAGCGAGCTAGCGGGAGGGAGGGCCACAGATACGCAGTATTTT | TRBV5-1 | - | TRBJ2-3 | TRBD2
CASSDPQTMNTEAFF | TGTGCCAGCAGTGACCCCCAGACTATGAACACTGAAGCTTTCTTT | TRBV25-1 | once | TRBJ1-1 | -
CASRGIGGYGYTF | TGTGCCAGTAGGGGCATAGGGGGCTATGGCTACACCTTC | TRBV19 | - | TRBJ1-2 | -
CASSQRTGGPYEQYF | TGCGCCAGCAGCCAGAGGACAGGGGGCCCCTACGAGCAGTACTTC | TRBV5-1 | once | TRBJ2-7 | TRBD1
CASSFQTGGLDNEQFF | TGTGCCAGTAGTTTCCAGACAGGGGGGTTGGACAATGAGCAGTTCTTC | TRBV19 | - | TRBJ2-1 | TRBD1
CSVFTGAGGRWNEQFF | TGCAGCGTCTTCACCGGGGCAGGGGGAAGGTGGAATGAGCAGTTCTTC | TRBV29-1 | - | TRBJ2-1 | TRBD1
CASSPRMTSGVYNEQFF | TGTGCCAGCAGCCCCCGGATGACTAGCGGAGTCTACAATGAGCAGTTCTTC | TRBV13 | - | TRBJ2-1 | TRBD2
CASSPQATVDTQYF | TGTGCCAGCAGCCCCCAGGCGACAGTGGATACGCAGTATTTT | TRBV7-9 | - | TRBJ2-3 | -